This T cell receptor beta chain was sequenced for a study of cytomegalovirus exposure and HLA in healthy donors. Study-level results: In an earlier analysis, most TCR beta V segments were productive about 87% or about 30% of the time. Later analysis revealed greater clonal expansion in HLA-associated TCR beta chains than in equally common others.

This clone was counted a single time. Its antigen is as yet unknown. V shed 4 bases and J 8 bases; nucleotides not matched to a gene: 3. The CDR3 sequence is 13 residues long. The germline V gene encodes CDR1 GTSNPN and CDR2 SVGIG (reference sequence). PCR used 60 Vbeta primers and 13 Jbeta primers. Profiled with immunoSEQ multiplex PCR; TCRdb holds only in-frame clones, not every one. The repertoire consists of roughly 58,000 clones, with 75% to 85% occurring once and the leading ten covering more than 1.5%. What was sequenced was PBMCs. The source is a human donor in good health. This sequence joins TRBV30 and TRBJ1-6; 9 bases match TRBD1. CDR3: CAWTGQGHSPLHF. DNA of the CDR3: TGTGCCTGGACGGGACAGGGACATTCACCCCTCCACTTT.